This TCR beta chain was recovered during a study of blood T cell repertoires in COVID-19. TCRdb's copy holds only in-frame clones and misses some; the assay was immunoSEQ multiplex PCR. The sample holds tens of thousands of clones, around 92% seen once. V was clipped by 1 base and J by 2 bases, with 9 bases between them. Germline CDR1 and CDR2: LNHDA and SQIVND (reference sequence). The CDR3 loop spans 15 amino acids. The receptor was derived from a man between 60 and 75 years old with acute or convalescent COVID-19. The material sequenced was peripheral blood. The V gene is TRBV19, the J gene TRBJ2-1; perhaps TRBD1 as D (5 bases). The CDR3 bases are TGTGCCAGTAGTATAGGTAGGGGTACCTACAATGAGCAGTTCTTC. Translated: CASSIGRGTYNEQFF.